Below are 30 T cell receptor beta chains sequenced from a single sample in a study of naive and memory T cell subsets. The beta constant-region primer was an equimolar mix of two oligonucleotides covering TRBC1 and TRBC2. Each CDR3 protein is one row after TCRdb ran MiXCR on the UMI-ligation and nested PCR reads. This sample has roughly 31,000 distinct CDR3 sequences, with about 10% found just once. Sequencing input: effector memory CD4+ T cells from blood. As to subset: effector memory, CD45RA- CD27-. These receptor sequences come from a human donor in good health.

This clonotype has more than one count but fewer than ten. The J gene is TRBJ1-1, the V gene TRBV9, with 9 bases matching TRBD1. After removal of 2 bases from V and 7 bases from J, the junction contained 6 bases not matched to a gene. The CDR3 length is 14 residues. Germline V gene sequence: CDR1 SGDLS, CDR2 YYNGEE. CDR3 DNA sequence: TGTGCCAGCAGCGTTCAACAGGGGGCAGGTGAAGCTTTCTTT. Its protein is CASSVQQGAGEAFF.

V is TRBV11-2 and J is TRBJ1-3; the match to TRBD1 covers 9 bases. V dropped 11 bases and J dropped 2; count of bases not matched to a gene: 4. Looked up from germline, CDR1 is SGHAT and CDR2 is FQNNGV. The CDR3 covers 13 residues. The CDR3: CAWRTGAGNTIYF. The CDR3 coding sequence is TGTGCCTGGCGGACAGGGGCTGGAAACACCATATATTTT. The whole variable domain, filled in from reference TRBV11-2 and TRBJ1-3, reads EAGVAQSPRYKIIEKRQSVAFWCNPISGHATLYWYQQILGQGPKLLIQFQNNGVVDDSQLPKDRFSAERLKGVDSTLKIQPAKLEDSAVYLCAWRTGAGNTIYFGEGSWLTVV.

V and J are TRBV7-3 and TRBJ1-6; no definite D call. The CDR3 is made up of 14 amino acids. CDR1 and CDR2 (germline): SGHTA, FQGTGA. The V end lost 3 bases, the J end lost 5 bases, and 8 bases lay between the germline ends. CDR3 sequence (DNA): TGTGCCAGCAGCTTGGGCCTTAATAATTCACCCCTCCACTTT. Translating gives CASSLGLNNSPLHF.

There are many counts of this clonotype. The gene calls are TRBV20-1 and TRBJ2-1; maybe TRBD2 (6 bases). The length of the CDR3 is 15 residues. V dropped 3 bases and J dropped 3 bases, with 15 bases sitting between them. Germline CDR1 DFQATT, CDR2 SNEGSKA (reference sequence). CDR3 in amino acids: CSASDPGLNYNEQFF. In DNA form, the CDR3 reads TGCAGTGCTAGTGACCCGGGACTCAACTACAATGAGCAGTTCTTC.

This clonotype has a count of ten or more. The rearrangement links TRBV7-2 to TRBJ2-3, with TRBD2 as a possible D gene (6 bases). Trimming cost V 5 bases and J 4 bases, with 19 bases left between them. CDR1 is SGHTA and CDR2 is FQGNSA in the germline V gene. The CDR3 extends over 16 amino acids. The CDR3 loop reads CASSLTFSLAADTQYF. The CDR3 DNA reads TGTGCCAGCAGCCTAACCTTCTCACTAGCCGCAGATACGCAGTATTTT.

There are many counts of this clonotype. V usage is TRBV9 and J usage is TRBJ1-6; D perhaps matches TRBD1 (5 bases). CDR1 is SGDLS and CDR2 is YYNGEE in the germline V gene. The CDR3 runs to 16 residues. Trimming stripped 0 bases from V and 0 bases from J, with 7 bases between. The CDR3 nucleotides are TGTGCCAGCAGCGTAGACAGGAACTCCTATAATTCACCCCTCCACTTT. The encoded protein is CASSVDRNSYNSPLHF.

This clonotype came up a few times. The chain recombines TRBV5-5 with TRBJ2-3, with 9 bases that match TRBD1. The CDR3 contains 15 residues. Germline V gene data show CDR1 as SGHKS and CDR2 as YYEKEE (reference sequence). J lost 2 bases, V lost 3 bases, and 4 bases had no gene match. The CDR3 DNA is TGTGCCAGCAGCTGGGGGGACAGGGACACAGATACGCAGTATTTT. Translated: CASSWGDRDTDTQYF.

This clonotype is deemed medium-sized. V usage is TRBV12-3 or TRBV12-4 and J usage is TRBJ2-7, with 9 bases that match TRBD2. The CDR3 is 16 residues long. V was pared by 2 bases and J by 3 bases, with 8 bases of the junction left unmatched. CDR3: CASSLWGGRADYEQYF. CDR3 coding DNA: TGTGCCAGCAGTTTATGGGGCGGGAGGGCCGACTACGAGCAGTACTTC.

This clonotype was counted many times. This chain joins TRBV11-2 and TRBJ2-2; D is ambiguous. The CDR3 length is 13 residues. V was clipped by 4 bases and J by 0 bases, with 3 bases between them. Germline V gene sequence: CDR1 SGHAT, CDR2 FQNNGV. CDR3 amino acids: CASSYTNTGELFF. The CDR3 bases are TGTGCCAGCAGCTATACGAACACCGGGGAGCTGTTTTTT.

This clonotype was counted many times. The chain links TRBV19 to TRBJ1-1; D ambiguous. The CDR3 sequence is 17 residues long. The V and J ends lost 3 bases and 0 bases respectively, with 17 bases between them. Germline CDR1 reads LNHDA; CDR2 reads SQIVND (reference sequence). As DNA, the CDR3 is TGTGCCAGTAGTATCAACCCTTGGGCCCCCCTGAACACTGAAGCTTTCTTT. Translated, it gives CASSINPWAPLNTEAFF. Based on the CDR3 plus reference TRBV19 and TRBJ1-1, the full variable domain is DGGITQSPKYLFRKEGQNVTLSCEQNLNHDAMYWYRQDPGQGLRLIYYSQIVNDFQKGDIAEGYSVSREKKESFPLTVTSAQKNPTAFYLCASSINPWAPLNTEAFFGQGTRLTVV.

This chain connects TRBV7-2 to TRBJ2-2; 9 bases agree with TRBD1. Germline CDR1 reads SGHTA; CDR2 reads FQGNSA. V lost 4 bases to trimming and J lost 2 bases; unmatched junction nucleotides: 5. This CDR3 spans 16 amino acids. As DNA, the CDR3 is TGTGCCAGCAGCTACGGGGGACAGGGAAACACCGGGGAGCTGTTTTTT. It is translated as CASSYGGQGNTGELFF.

The chain joins TRBV20-1 to TRBJ2-1; TRBD2 agrees at 11 bases. This CDR3 has 17 amino acids. Germline V gene lookup returns CDR1 DFQATT and CDR2 SNEGSKA (reference sequence). Trimming removed 5 bases from V and 6 bases from J; junction bases left unmatched: 15. In DNA, the CDR3 is TGCAGTGCTGTAGCGGGAGGGCCATCAACATCCCGCAATGAGCAGTTCTTC. Translated: CSAVAGGPSTSRNEQFF.

The chain joins TRBV20-1 to TRBJ1-1; possible D gene TRBD1, 6 bases. The CDR3 has 15 residues. V lost 6 bases to trimming and J lost 0 bases, with 17 bases between them. The germline V gene encodes CDR1 DFQATT and CDR2 SNEGSKA (reference sequence). The chain's CDR3 is CSAPRQAGMNTEAFF. The CDR3 DNA sequence: TGCAGTGCCCCCAGACAGGCGGGTATGAACACTGAAGCTTTCTTT.

This clonotype was seen many times. The chain has TRBV5-6 and TRBJ2-1; D gene ambiguous. Per germline, CDR1 SGHDT and CDR2 YYEEEE. Trimming stripped 4 bases from V and 5 bases from J, with 7 bases between. This CDR3 spans 12 amino acids. The CDR3 DNA follows: TGTGCCAGCAGCGGAGCAGACAATGAGCAGTTCTTC. Amino acid sequence: CASSGADNEQFF.

The V gene is TRBV20-1, the J gene TRBJ1-2; 7 bases agree with TRBD1. The CDR3 contains 14 residues. Trimming at V came to 1 base and at J to 8 bases, leaving 10 bases not matched to a gene. Per germline, CDR1 DFQATT and CDR2 SNEGSKA (reference sequence). CDR3 sequence (DNA): TGCAGTGCTAGAGCTAGGGGGCTCAGTTCCGGCTACACCTTC. Translation: CSARARGLSSGYTF.

This clonotype was observed a few times. The chain carries TRBV14 and TRBJ2-7; D remains ambiguous. Trimming shortened V by 4 bases and J by 6 bases, and 13 bases separated the two germline ends. Germline values: CDR1 SGHDN, CDR2 FVKESK. The CDR3 length is 13 residues. CDR3 protein: CASSPFPGVEQYF. As DNA, the CDR3 is TGTGCCAGCAGCCCCTTCCCAGGAGTCGAGCAGTACTTC.

The rearrangement uses TRBV28 and TRBJ1-3; D not resolved. Germline values: CDR1 MDHEN, CDR2 SYDVKM. V lost 3 bases and J lost 0, with 15 bases in between. This CDR3 comprises 17 residues. The CDR3 loop is CASSFWQLNLSGNTIYF. As DNA, the CDR3 is TGTGCCAGCAGTTTTTGGCAGCTTAACCTCTCTGGAAACACCATATATTTT.

By its share, this clonotype is medium-sized (0.01 to 0.1%). The genes are TRBV15 and TRBJ2-3; TRBD1 aligns across 8 bases. CDR1 and CDR2 from the germline V gene are LNHNV and YYDKDF (reference sequence). With V trimmed by 1 base and J by 3 bases, 0 bases remained unmatched. The length of the CDR3 is 14 residues. The CDR3 is CATSRGTGTDTQYF. The CDR3, as DNA: TGTGCCACCAGCAGAGGGACAGGGACAGATACGCAGTATTTT.

The V and J genes are TRBV4-2 and TRBJ2-5; 7 positions match TRBD1. This CDR3 spans 14 amino acids. Germline-derived CDR1 and CDR2 are LGHNA and YNFKEQ. Losses at the gene ends were 3 bases for V and 5 bases for J; bases not matched to a gene: 6. The CDR3 sequence: CASSQNRGPETQYF. CDR3 DNA sequence: TGTGCCAGCAGCCAGAACAGGGGACCTGAGACCCAGTACTTC.

The table lists this clonotype with a few counts. The V and J genes are TRBV24-1 and TRBJ2-3; D possibly matches TRBD1 or TRBD2 (5 bases each). Per germline, CDR1 KGHDR and CDR2 SFDVKD. Trimming left V 4 bases short and J 2 bases short, with 15 bases between. The CDR3 contains 16 residues. The CDR3 protein is CATSDTGTKLTDTQYF. The CDR3 coding sequence is TGTGCCACCAGTGACACCGGGACCAAACTCACAGATACGCAGTATTTT.

A few counts support this clonotype. This rearrangement joins TRBV7-2 to TRBJ2-7, with TRBD2 matching over 12 bases. Trimming removed 4 bases from V and 2 bases from J; junction bases left unmatched: 6. The V gene's germline CDR1 is SGHTA and CDR2 FQGNSA. CDR3 length: 16 residues. The CDR3 protein is CASSSYSSGRAYEQYF. The CDR3, as DNA: TGTGCCAGCAGCTCCTATTCTAGCGGGAGGGCCTACGAGCAGTACTTC.

In its sample, this clonotype was seen many times. The chain uses TRBV7-9 and TRBJ2-5, with D hard to call. Trimming left V 2 bases short and J 5 bases short, with 6 bases between. The length of the CDR3 is 12 residues. CDR1 and CDR2 from the germline V gene are SEHNR and FQNEAQ (reference sequence). CDR3 sequence: CASSLFGETQYF. The CDR3, as DNA: TGTGCCAGCAGCTTATTTGGGGAGACCCAGTACTTC.

There are a few counts of this clonotype. This chain joins TRBV6-2 or TRBV6-3 and TRBJ1-2; tentative D call: TRBD1 (6 bases). The CDR3 runs to 14 residues. The germline CDR1 and CDR2 sequences are MNHEY and SVGEGT. The ends were cut back, 6 bases at V and 4 bases at J, with 15 bases in the middle. This CDR3 reads CASSQDRRSYGYTF. CDR3 bases: TGTGCCAGCAGCCAAGACAGGAGGAGCTATGGCTACACCTTC.

The J gene is TRBJ2-1, the V gene TRBV4-2; D is perhaps TRBD1 (5 bases). The germline gives CDR1 LGHNA, CDR2 YNFKEQ. Trimming removed 9 bases at V and 8 bases at J, with 14 bases between. The CDR3 has 12 amino acids. The CDR3 sequence is CASSFRAYEQFF. Here the CDR3 DNA reads TGTGCCAGTAGCTTCAGGGCATATGAGCAGTTCTTC.

This clonotype has a count of ten or more. The genes are TRBV11-2 and TRBJ2-5, with 7 nucleotides matching TRBD1. The V gene's germline CDR1 is SGHAT and CDR2 FQNNGV. V trimming: 1 base; J trimming: 5 bases; junction bases outside the gene matches: 7. The CDR3 has 15 residues. The chain's CDR3 is CASSLGDRDWETQYF. The CDR3 DNA follows: TGTGCCAGCAGCTTAGGAGACAGGGATTGGGAGACCCAGTACTTC.

This clonotype has ten or more counts. The chain combines TRBV19 with TRBJ2-6; D is unresolved. V was shortened by 7 bases and J by 1 base, with 8 bases between the two germline ends. This CDR3 is built from 14 residues. The germline V gene has CDR1 LNHDA and CDR2 SQIVND (reference sequence). The DNA for the CDR3 is TGTGCCAGTACTATGTATTCTGGGGCCAACGTCCTGACTTTC. It translates to CASTMYSGANVLTF.

This clonotype has at least ten counts. The genes are TRBV20-1 and TRBJ2-1; the match to TRBD2 covers 15 bases. This CDR3 comprises 18 residues. V dropped 6 bases and J dropped 0; count of bases not matched to a gene: 9. Germline lookup yields CDR1 DFQATT and CDR2 SNEGSKA (reference sequence). The CDR3 coding sequence is TGCAGTGCGATCGGGACTAGCGGGGGGTCCATCTCCTACAATGAGCAGTTCTTC. Protein: CSAIGTSGGSISYNEQFF.

The V and J genes are TRBV6-2 or TRBV6-3 and TRBJ1-4; TRBD1 is a possible D gene (5 bases). The CDR3 length is 12 residues. Trimming took 5 bases from V and 5 from J, leaving 6 bases between them. Germline V gene sequence: CDR1 MNHEY, CDR2 SVGEGT. The CDR3 here is CASSRQNEKLFF. The CDR3, as DNA: TGTGCCAGCAGTCGACAGAATGAAAAACTGTTTTTT.

This clonotype appeared many times. This chain links TRBV7-8 with TRBJ1-1, with D unresolved. There are 13 residues in the CDR3. Trimming pared 6 bases from V and 7 bases from J, leaving 15 bases between. Germline V gene sequence: CDR1 SGHVS, CDR2 FQNEAQ. The CDR3 sequence: CASSRAIPLEAFF. The CDR3 DNA sequence: TGTGCCAGCAGTCGCGCAATTCCCCTTGAAGCTTTCTTT. The complete variable domain, with remaining parts taken from reference TRBV7-8 and TRBJ1-1, reads GAGVSQSPRYKVAKRGQDVALRCDPISGHVSLFWYQQALGQGPEFLTYFQNEAQLDKSGLPSDRFFAERPEGSVSTLKIQRTQQEDSAVYLCASSRAIPLEAFFGQGTRLTVV.

This clonotype came up a few times. The chain joins TRBV7-2 to TRBJ2-5; 12 nucleotides match TRBD2. The ends lost 1 base at V and 12 bases at J; junction bases unmatched: 3. The CDR3 loop spans 13 amino acids. Germline V gene lookup returns CDR1 SGHTA and CDR2 FQGNSA. CDR3 amino acids: CASSLETSGREYF. The CDR3 nucleotides are TGTGCCAGCAGCTTAGAGACTAGCGGGAGAGAGTACTTC.